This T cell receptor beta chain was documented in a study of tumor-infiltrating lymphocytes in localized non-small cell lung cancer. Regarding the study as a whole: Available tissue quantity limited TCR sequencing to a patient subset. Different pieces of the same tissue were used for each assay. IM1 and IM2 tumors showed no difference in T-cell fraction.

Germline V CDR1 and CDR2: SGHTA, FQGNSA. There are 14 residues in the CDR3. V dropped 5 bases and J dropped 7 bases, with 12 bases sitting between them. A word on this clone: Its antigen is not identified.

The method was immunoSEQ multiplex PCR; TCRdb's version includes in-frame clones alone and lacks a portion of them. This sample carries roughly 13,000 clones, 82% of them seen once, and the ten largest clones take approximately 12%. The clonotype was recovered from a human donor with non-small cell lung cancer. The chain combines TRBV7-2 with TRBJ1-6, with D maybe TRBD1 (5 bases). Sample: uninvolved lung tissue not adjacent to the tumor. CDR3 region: CASSPSGRNSPLHF. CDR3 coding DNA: TGTGCCAGCAGCCCCTCGGGACGAAATTCACCCCTCCACTTT.